One sample yielded the 5 T cell receptor beta chains listed below, sequenced in a study of cytomegalovirus exposure and HLA in healthy donors. Primers: 60 Vbeta forward and 13 Jbeta reverse. The assay was immunoSEQ multiplex PCR, and TCRdb's table has in-frame clones only and misses some. The sample has about 85,000 clones, 80% seen once. The source material was PBMCs. These receptors all stem from a man in his fifties in good health and CMV-seropositive.

This clone was recorded a few times. The chain employs TRBV9 and TRBJ1-6, with D tentatively TRBD1 (6 bases). The CDR3 spans 15 residues. V was cut by 4 bases and J by 5 bases, with 13 bases left in between. CDR1 is SGDLS and CDR2 is YYNGEE in the germline V gene. The chain's CDR3 is CASSKKTGDNSPLHF. CDR3 sequence (DNA): TGTGCCAGCAGCAAGAAGACAGGTGATAATTCACCCCTCCACTTT.

This chain connects TRBV5-6 to TRBJ2-5; perhaps TRBD2 as D (6 bases). The V end lost 4 bases, the J end lost 1 base, and 11 bases lay between the germline ends. The CDR3 loop spans 14 amino acids. Germline CDR1 and CDR2: SGHDT and YYEEEE. The CDR3 loop reads CASSTRDFQETQYF. Written as DNA, the CDR3 is TGTGCCAGCAGCACCCGGGACTTCCAAGAGACCCAGTACTTC.

The J gene is TRBJ2-7, the V gene TRBV27; 7 nucleotides match TRBD2. The CDR3 spans 17 residues. Germline trimming cut 4 bases from V and 5 bases from J; bases unmatched to any gene: 17. Germline loops: CDR1 MNHEY, CDR2 SMNVEV (reference sequence). In DNA form, the CDR3 reads TGTGCCAGCAGTTCCTTTGGCGCGGGGGAACGTATGGACGAGCAGTACTTC. It specifies CASSSFGAGERMDEQYF.

V and J are TRBV6-5 and TRBJ2-1; 12 nucleotides match TRBD2. Germline V lookup: CDR1 MNHEY, CDR2 SVGAGI. CDR3 length: 15 amino acids. J lost 5 bases, V lost 4 bases, and 3 bases had no gene match. CDR3 nucleotides: TGTGCCAGCAGTTGGACTAGCGGGATTAACAATGAGCAGTTCTTC. Translated: CASSWTSGINNEQFF.

This clone appeared a few times. The V and J genes are TRBV5-1 and TRBJ1-3; the D gene is possibly TRBD1 (5 bases). Germline V CDR1 and CDR2: SGHRS, YFSETQ. V shed 1 base and J shed 2 bases, with 10 bases lying between them. This CDR3 has 15 amino acids. For the CDR3, the DNA is TGCGCCAGCAGCTTGACCCCAGGGACTGGAAACACCATATATTTT. Translation gives CASSLTPGTGNTIYF.